This T cell receptor (beta chain) was profiled in a study of blood T cell repertoires in COVID-19. This CDR3 contains 20 residues. The ends were cut back, 7 bases at V and 0 bases at J, with 30 bases in the middle. Looked up from germline, CDR1 is SGHNT and CDR2 is YYREEE (reference sequence). The protocol was immunoSEQ multiplex PCR, while the TCRdb copy is restricted to in-frame clones and leaves out a portion. In the table there are some 80,000 clones, around nine tenths of which are singletons. The receptor was derived from a human donor in a cohort sampled during active COVID-19. Material: peripheral blood. V is TRBV5-4 and J is TRBJ2-3, with D possibly TRBD2 on 5 matching bases. The CDR3 nucleotides read TGTGCCAGCTCAAGGTCGGGGTTGGAGGAAGAAATACGAAGCACAGATACGCAGTATTTT. Translated: CASSRSGLEEEIRSTDTQYF.